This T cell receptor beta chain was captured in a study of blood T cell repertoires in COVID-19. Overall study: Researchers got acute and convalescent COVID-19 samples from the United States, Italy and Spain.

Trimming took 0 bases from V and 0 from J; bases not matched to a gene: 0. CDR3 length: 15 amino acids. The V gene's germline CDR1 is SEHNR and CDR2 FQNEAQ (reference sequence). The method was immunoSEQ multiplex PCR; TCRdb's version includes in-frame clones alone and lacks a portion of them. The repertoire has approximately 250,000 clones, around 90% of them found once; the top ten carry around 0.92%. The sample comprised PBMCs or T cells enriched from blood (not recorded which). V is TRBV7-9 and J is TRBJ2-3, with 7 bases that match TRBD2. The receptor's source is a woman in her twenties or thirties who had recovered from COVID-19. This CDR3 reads CASSLARGSTDTQYF. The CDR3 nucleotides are TGTGCCAGCAGCTTAGCGCGGGGGAGCACAGATACGCAGTATTTT.